This T cell receptor beta chain comes out of a study of CD8 T cells in ankylosing spondylitis. Construction of TCR beta libraries was performed using quantitative 5'-RACE with molecular barcodes. MiXCR, run by TCRdb on the 5' RACE reads, gives a single entry per CDR3 protein. The repertoire holds around 150,000 distinct CDR3 sequences, with roughly 18% as singletons. The ends lost 5 bases at V and 5 bases at J; junction bases unmatched: 7. Germline CDR1 is GTSNPN and CDR2 is SVGIG (reference sequence). CDR3 size: 13 residues. Study-wide results and limits: Peripheral blood samples showed relatively rare disease-linked clones, and these clones were CD8+. Ankylosing spondylitis blood appeared to be characterized by a TCR beta motif of several highly homologous variants. Significant enrichment of disease-linked clones was reported in matched ankylosing spondylitis synovial fluid.

This clonotype was seen only a few times. Its specificity is unknown. The specimen was blood, either unsorted or a sorted T cell fraction (not recorded which). The sequence was collected from a male donor with ankylosing spondylitis or in good health (not recorded which). The chain uses TRBV30 and TRBJ2-3, with TRBD1 matching over 7 bases. CDR3 region: CAWADRAIDTQYF. The DNA of the CDR3 is TGTGCCTGGGCCGACAGGGCCATAGATACGCAGTATTTT.